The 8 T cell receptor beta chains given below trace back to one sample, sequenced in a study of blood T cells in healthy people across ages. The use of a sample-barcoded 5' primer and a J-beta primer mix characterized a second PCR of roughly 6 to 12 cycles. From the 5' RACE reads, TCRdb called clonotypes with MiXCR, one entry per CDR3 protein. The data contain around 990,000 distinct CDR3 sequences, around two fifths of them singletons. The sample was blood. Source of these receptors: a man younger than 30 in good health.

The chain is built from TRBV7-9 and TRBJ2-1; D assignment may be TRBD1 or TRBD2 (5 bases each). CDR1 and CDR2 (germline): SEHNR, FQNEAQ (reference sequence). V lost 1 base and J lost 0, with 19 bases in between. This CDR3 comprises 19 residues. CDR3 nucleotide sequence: TGTGCCAGCAGCTTAGGGAGGCCCGGCCAGGGTCTCTCCTACAATGAGCAGTTCTTC. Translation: CASSLGRPGQGLSYNEQFF.

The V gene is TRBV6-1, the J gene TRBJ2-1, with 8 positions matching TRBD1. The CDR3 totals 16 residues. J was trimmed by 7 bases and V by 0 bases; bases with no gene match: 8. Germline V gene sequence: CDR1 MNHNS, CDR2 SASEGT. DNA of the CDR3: TGTGCCAGCAGTGAAGCGGTGGGGTGGACAGGGAATGAGCAGTTCTTC. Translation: CASSEAVGWTGNEQFF.

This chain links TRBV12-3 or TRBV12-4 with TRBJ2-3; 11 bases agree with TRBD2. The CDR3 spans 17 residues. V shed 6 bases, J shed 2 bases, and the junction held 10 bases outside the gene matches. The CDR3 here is CASRRPGLADHTDTQYF. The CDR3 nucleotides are TGTGCCAGCAGGCGTCCGGGACTAGCGGACCACACAGATACGCAGTATTTT.

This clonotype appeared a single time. This chain's CDR3 is CASSPPGPGDEQFF. CDR3 DNA: TGTGCCAGCTCACCACCGGGACCAGGAGATGAGCAGTTCTTC. The gene calls are TRBV18 and TRBJ2-1; D possibly uses TRBD1 or TRBD2 (5 bases each). CDR3 length: 14 residues. Germline V gene lookup returns CDR1 KGHSH and CDR2 LQKENI. Trimming left V 0 bases short and J 8 bases short, with 11 bases between.

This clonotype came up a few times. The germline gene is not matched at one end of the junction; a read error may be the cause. CDR3 nucleotide sequence: TGTGCCAGCAGTGCGACAGGCCTTCTTAATTCACCCCCCCACTTT. Translating it yields CASSATGLLNSPPHF. The V call is TRBV12-3 or TRBV12-4, the J call TRBJ1-6; TRBD1 might be the D (6 bases). The CDR3 totals 15 residues.

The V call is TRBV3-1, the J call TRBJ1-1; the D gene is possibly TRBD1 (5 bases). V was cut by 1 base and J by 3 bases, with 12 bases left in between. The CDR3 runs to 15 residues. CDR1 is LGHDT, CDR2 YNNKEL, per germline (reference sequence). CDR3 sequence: CASSQVWGEDTEAFF. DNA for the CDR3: TGTGCCAGCAGCCAAGTCTGGGGGGAGGACACTGAAGCTTTCTTT.

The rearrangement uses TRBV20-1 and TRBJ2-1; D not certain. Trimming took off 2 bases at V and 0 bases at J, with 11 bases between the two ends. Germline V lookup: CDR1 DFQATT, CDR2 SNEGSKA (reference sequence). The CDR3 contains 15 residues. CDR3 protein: CSARISRPSYNEQFF. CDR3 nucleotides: TGCAGTGCTAGAATCAGCCGCCCCTCCTACAATGAGCAGTTCTTC.

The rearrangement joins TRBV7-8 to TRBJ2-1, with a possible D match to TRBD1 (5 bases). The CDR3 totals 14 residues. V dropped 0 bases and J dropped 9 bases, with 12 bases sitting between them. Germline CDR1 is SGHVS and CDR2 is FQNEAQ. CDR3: CASSLAARDGEQFF. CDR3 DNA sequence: TGTGCCAGCAGCTTAGCGGCCAGGGATGGTGAGCAGTTCTTC.